Listed below are T cell receptor beta chains from one sample, sequenced in a study of T cell responses to AZD1222 COVID-19 vaccine. Here immunoSEQ multiplex PCR was the method, and the copy in TCRdb shows in-frame clones only, minus some. The sample holds more than 140,000 clones; about 89% are singletons and the top ten take approximately 3%. This specimen consisted of peripheral blood, obtained on day 0 of AZD1222 vaccination. Source of these receptors: an adult in good health. Each CDR3 is given with its conserved first and last residue. The order of the fields is CDR3 DNA, CDR3 protein, clone size, D gene, V gene, J gene. The D gene is left open where the match is weak. Size values are once, few and many counts, or a class for expanded clones, and some rows have none.

TGTGCCAGCAGTTCGTCCTCGTACCAAGAGACCCAGTACTTC,CASSSSSYQETQYF,.,.,TRBV28,TRBJ2-5
TGTGCCAGCATGGACAGGCGAACCTATAATTCACCCCTCCACTTT,CASMDRRTYNSPLHF,.,TRBD1,TRBV3-1/TRBV3-2,TRBJ1-6
TGTGCCAGCAGCCCCGGACCACGACAGAACACTGAAGCTTTCTTT,CASSPGPRQNTEAFF,once,.,TRBV7-2,TRBJ1-1
TGTGCCAGCAGTCAAGGGGACCGGGCGGCTTTCTTT,CASSQGDRAAFF,.,.,TRBV6-2/TRBV6-3,TRBJ1-1
TGTGCCAGCAGGGTCTGGACAGGGAACACTGAAGCTTTCTTT,CASRVWTGNTEAFF,medium-sized,TRBD1,TRBV7-9,TRBJ1-1
TGCAGCGTTTTGGGAGTCACTGAAGCTTTCTTT,CSVLGVTEAFF,.,.,TRBV29-1,TRBJ1-1
TGTGCCAGCAGCATGTTAGGGGTCCCCATTCTCTACGAGCAGTACTTC,CASSMLGVPILYEQYF,.,.,TRBV7-2,TRBJ2-7
TGTGCCAGCAGCCGACAGGGTCGATATGGCTACACCTTC,CASSRQGRYGYTF,.,TRBD1,TRBV7-8,TRBJ1-2
TGTGCCAGCTCACCCCCCGGGACAGGGGATACCACAGATACGCAGTATTTT,CASSPPGTGDTTDTQYF,.,TRBD1,TRBV18,TRBJ2-3
TGTGCCAGCAGTTTGGTTGGGGACGAGCAGTACTTC,CASSLVGDEQYF,.,.,TRBV6-5,TRBJ2-7
TGTGCCAGCAGTGAAGTATGGAGGGGGCGGACTGAAGCTTTCTTT,CASSEVWRGRTEAFF,.,TRBD1,TRBV6-1,TRBJ1-1
TGTGCCAGCAGCTTAGCGGTTTATGCCGGAGGCTACACCTTC,CASSLAVYAGGYTF,.,.,TRBV7-9,TRBJ1-2
TGCGCCAGCAGCCAAGATTTACGGGACAGGGAGCGCTCACCCCTCCACTTT,CASSQDLRDRERSPLHF,.,TRBD1,TRBV4-3,TRBJ1-6
TGTGCCAGCAGTTCCGGACAGGGCCGGAACTATGGCTACACCTTC,CASSSGQGRNYGYTF,few,TRBD1,TRBV28,TRBJ1-2
TGCGCCAGCAGCCAAGGGGGACAGGGAGGGGTCGAAAAACTGTTTTTT,CASSQGGQGGVEKLFF,.,TRBD1,TRBV4-1,TRBJ1-4
TGTGCCAGCAGTGATACGGGGGGGCGCTACGAGCAGTACTTC,CASSDTGGRYEQYF,.,TRBD2,TRBV2,TRBJ2-7
TGTGCCAGCAGCCTTGCCGGGGGTCCTGAAGCTTTCTTT,CASSLAGGPEAFF,.,.,TRBV6-2/TRBV6-3,TRBJ1-1
TGTGCCAGCAGCGTAGAAGGGAGAACCACTGAAGCTTTCTTT,CASSVEGRTTEAFF,.,.,TRBV9,TRBJ1-1
TGTGCCACTCAATACGCGGGACACAATAATGAAAAACTGTTTTTT,CATQYAGHNNEKLFF,.,.,TRBV10-3,TRBJ1-4
TGTGCCAGCAGTGTTCAAGGGCCACAGCCCCAGCATTTT,CASSVQGPQPQHF,.,.,TRBV27,TRBJ1-5
TGTGCCAGCAGCGTAGATGGCTCCTATAATTCACCCCTCCACTTT,CASSVDGSYNSPLHF,.,.,TRBV9,TRBJ1-6
TGTGCCAGCAGTCAAACCTTTTGGTCTGAGCAGTTCTTC,CASSQTFWSEQFF,.,.,TRBV27,TRBJ2-1
TGTGCCAGCAGTTTATCTAATCAGGGCCGCTACGAGCAGTACTTC,CASSLSNQGRYEQYF,once,.,TRBV6-2/TRBV6-3,TRBJ2-7
TGCGCCAGCAGCCAAGAGAGGCTGGTTAACTATGGCTACACCTTC,CASSQERLVNYGYTF,.,.,TRBV4-3,TRBJ1-2
TGTGCCAGCAGTTCAGCGGGGCAGGGAGGCTACGAGCAGTACTTC,CASSSAGQGGYEQYF,.,TRBD2,TRBV27,TRBJ2-7
TGTGCCAGCAACCAACTGGGACAGTCCACCTACGAGCAGTACTTC,CASNQLGQSTYEQYF,.,TRBD1,TRBV7-8,TRBJ2-7
TGTGCCAGCAAGAACCAAGAAGCTAACTATGGCTACACCTTC,CASKNQEANYGYTF,.,.,TRBV6-5,TRBJ1-2
TGCGCCAGCAGCTTGCCGTCCTACGGGGGCACCAATGAGCAGTTCTTC,CASSLPSYGGTNEQFF,once,.,TRBV5-1,TRBJ2-1
TGTGCCAGTAGTTCCCGGGAAGGAGGAGGTCCGCCCCAGCATTTT,CASSSREGGGPPQHF,.,.,TRBV19,TRBJ1-5
TGTGCTAGCAGCCCGGGACAGGGGACTGGAAACACCATATATTTT,CASSPGQGTGNTIYF,.,TRBD1,TRBV7-7,TRBJ1-3
TGTGCCAGCAGCAACTTTCTTCAGGGGGCGGGCACCGGGGAGCTGTTTTTT,CASSNFLQGAGTGELFF,.,.,TRBV21-1,TRBJ2-2
TGTGCCACCAGTGATTCCTCGGGAAACCCAAGCAATCAGCCCCAGCATTTT,CATSDSSGNPSNQPQHF,.,.,TRBV24-1,TRBJ1-5
TGTGCCAGCAAAGGTGCTAACTATGGCTACACCTTC,CASKGANYGYTF,.,.,TRBV6-6,TRBJ1-2
TGCAGCGTTGAAGAACGGGACAGGGGCAATGAGCAGTTCTTC,CSVEERDRGNEQFF,.,TRBD1,TRBV29-1,TRBJ2-1
TGTGCCAGCAGTTTATCTCCTCGGGCCTCCGCCTATGGCTACACCTTC,CASSLSPRASAYGYTF,.,.,TRBV27,TRBJ1-2
TGTGCCAGCAGTTACTCGACGACGGGGCAAAACATTCAGTACTTC,CASSYSTTGQNIQYF,.,.,TRBV6-2/TRBV6-3,TRBJ2-4
TGTGCCAGTAGTATGGGGCCCCAGCCCCAGCATTTT,CASSMGPQPQHF,.,.,TRBV19,TRBJ1-5